This TCR beta chain was profiled in a study of CD8+ T cells in alopecia areata (dated by TCRdb to between 2017 and 2018). Background for the entire study: The treated patients took part in an open-label pilot trial in which moderate-to-severe alopecia areata was treated with oral tofacitinib at 5 to 10 mg twice daily. Scalp tissue and sorted CD4+ and CD8+ peripheral blood T cells from patchy and totalis/universalis alopecia areata patients and from healthy controls were covered by human TCRbeta sequencing. Scalp clonality was compared among normal scalp (n=4), patchy alopecia areata scalp (n=8), and alopecia totalis/universalis scalp (n=8). Tofacitinib-treated patients had biopsies at baseline and at 4 and 24 weeks of treatment, with a later scalp biopsy in several patients. The RNA source kit depended on sample type: the PAXgene miRNA kit for fixed scalp, the miRNeasy kit for PBMCs, and the RNeasy kit for mouse skin. High-throughput TCRbeta sequencing was used to examine T cell clonal expansion in alopecia areata in both the C3H/HeJ mouse model and human patients. Patients stayed on tofacitinib for 6 to 18 months and then had 6 months of follow-up off drug so that delayed response and recurrence could be assessed. TCRbeta CDR3 regions were amplified by immunoSEQ multiplex PCR with 35 Vbeta forward and 13 Jbeta reverse primers.

What the study reported, not specific to this receptor: Scalp TCR repertoire analysis is complicated because resident alphabeta T cells in normal human skin are also sequenced, whereas mouse skin is dominated by gammadelta T cells. Shared TCR sequences between patients were less evident than in mice, which may be partly attributable to HLA diversity in the patient population. Higher clonality and more expanded CD8+ clones were observed in lesional scalp than in normal scalp, particularly in alopecia totalis/universalis, a finding suggestive of antigenic drive.

In light of the paper, this sample's time point label describes: baseline before oral tofacitinib. Peripheral blood and lesional scalp punch biopsies were obtained from patients with alopecia areata. PBMCs were isolated by density centrifugation and stained for CD3, CD4 and CD8, after which CD4+ and CD8+ T cells were sorted on a FACSAria. In the case of this clone: The antigen it recognizes is unknown. The sample holds no much larger clone one base away, and base qualities are not on file.

The library was made by the immunoSEQ multiplex PCR assay. For TCR sequencing, RNA was extracted from every sample and reverse transcribed into cDNA to serve as template. SuperScript III was used to make first-strand cDNA, primed with a 2:1 mix of oligo-dT and random hexamers. A synthetic immune receptor repertoire was used to assess amplification bias, and residual bias was removed computationally. The paper's processing steps were these. Raw reads were preprocessed to remove errors, and CDR3 was defined according to IMGT conventions as the region from the conserved cysteine to phenylalanine. To get clonality, Shannon entropy was normalized by log2 of the number of productive unique TCRs and the result was subtracted from 1. Scalp TCRbeta sequences were cross-referenced with sorted blood CD4 and CD8 repertoires so that the CD4 or CD8 identity of scalp clones could be inferred. In its TCRdb copy, this immuneACCESS table keeps in-frame sequences only and misses some clones. Where compared with another copy, unresolved V genes explain less than half of these, and the others have no known cause. V and J calls and clone size are copied from that table; D and trimming were computed from the DNA. This sample holds 69,000 or so clones; roughly 57% were observed only once. The ten largest account for approximately 15% of the sample.

The junction shows trimming of 4 bases on V and 2 bases on J, and the gene matches do not reach 6 bases of it. CDR1 and CDR2 are read off the germline V gene as MGHRA and YSYEKL. From the cysteine up to the phenylalanine, the CDR3 has a length of 15 residues. Only the CDR3 region is kept as DNA, spanning 45 bases read in frame from base 1. The TCR originated in a human donor with alopecia areata. The chain links TRBV4-1 with TRBJ2-7; 9 middle bases align to TRBD1. Sequencing used CD8+ T cells sorted from blood, obtained at week 0. This receptor carries the CDR3 CASSPGQGSTYEQYF. In nucleotide form, the sequence is TGCGCCAGCAGCCCGGGACAGGGAAGCACCTACGAGCAGTACTTC.